This T cell receptor beta chain comes out of a study of blood T cell repertoires in COVID-19. Overall study context: Acute and convalescent COVID-19 specimens originated in the United States, Italy and Spain. Nucleic acid was either cDNA or gDNA, and it came from T cells, B-cell-depleted T cells, or PBMCs.

This CDR3 contains 14 residues. V dropped 0 bases and J dropped 4 bases, with 9 bases sitting between them. From germline, CDR1 is LGHNA and CDR2 YNFKEQ. Original processing methods: Amplifying reference gene primers gave estimates of nucleated cell counts. Data came from immunoSEQ multiplex PCR; TCRdb stores just in-frame clones and leaves some out. V, J and clone size reflect that table, while D and trimming were determined from the DNA. The sample has about 68,000 clones, roughly 90% seen once. It was during active infection that Seattle patients were enrolled and then longitudinally followed. The chain employs TRBV4-2 and TRBJ2-5; D uncertain. Specimen: peripheral blood. The receptor's source is a man between 40 and 49 years old with COVID-19, enrolled during active disease. The CDR3 spells CASSQDRSRETQYF. The CDR3 DNA follows: TGTGCCAGCAGCCAAGATCGGTCTCGAGAGACCCAGTACTTC.